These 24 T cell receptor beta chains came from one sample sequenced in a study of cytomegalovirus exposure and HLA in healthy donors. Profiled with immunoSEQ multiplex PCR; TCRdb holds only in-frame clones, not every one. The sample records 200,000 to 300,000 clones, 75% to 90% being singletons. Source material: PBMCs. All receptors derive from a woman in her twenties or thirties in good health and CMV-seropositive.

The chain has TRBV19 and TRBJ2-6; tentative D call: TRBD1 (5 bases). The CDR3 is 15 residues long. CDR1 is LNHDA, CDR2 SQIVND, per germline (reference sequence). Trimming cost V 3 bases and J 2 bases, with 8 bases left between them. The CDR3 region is CASSISGPGANVLTF. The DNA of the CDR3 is TGTGCCAGTAGTATTTCAGGGCCTGGGGCCAACGTCCTGACTTTC.

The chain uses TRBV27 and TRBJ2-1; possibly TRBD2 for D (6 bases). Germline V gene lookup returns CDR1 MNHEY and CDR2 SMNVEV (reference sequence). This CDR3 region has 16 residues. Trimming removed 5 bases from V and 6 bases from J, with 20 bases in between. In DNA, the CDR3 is TGTGCCAGCAGTCCTGGCGGAGGGGCGCGGGTCAATGAGCAGTTCTTC. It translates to CASSPGGGARVNEQFF.

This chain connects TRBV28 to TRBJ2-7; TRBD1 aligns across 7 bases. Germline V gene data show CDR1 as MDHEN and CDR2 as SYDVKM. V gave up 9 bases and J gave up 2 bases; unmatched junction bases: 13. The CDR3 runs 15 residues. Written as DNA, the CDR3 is TGTGCCAGTAACCCGGGACAGCCAATTCCCTACGAGCAGTACTTC. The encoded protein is CASNPGQPIPYEQYF.

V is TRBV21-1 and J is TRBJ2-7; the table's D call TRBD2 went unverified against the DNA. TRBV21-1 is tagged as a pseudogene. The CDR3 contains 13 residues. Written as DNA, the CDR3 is TGTGCCAGCCGCTTTAGCGGGAACTACGAGCAGTACTTC. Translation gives CASRFSGNYEQYF.

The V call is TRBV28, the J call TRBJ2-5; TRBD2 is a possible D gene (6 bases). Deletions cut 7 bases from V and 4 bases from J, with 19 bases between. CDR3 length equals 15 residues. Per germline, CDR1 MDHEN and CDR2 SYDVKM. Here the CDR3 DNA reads TGTGCCAGCAAGAGATCTCCGGGAGCAGCAGAGACCCAGTACTTC. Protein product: CASKRSPGAAETQYF.

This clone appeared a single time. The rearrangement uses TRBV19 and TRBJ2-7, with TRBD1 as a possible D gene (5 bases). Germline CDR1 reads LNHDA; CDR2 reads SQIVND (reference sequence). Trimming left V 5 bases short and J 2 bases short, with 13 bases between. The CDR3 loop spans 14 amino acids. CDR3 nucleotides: TGTGCCAGTAGTCAGGGCAATCCCCCCTACGAGCAGTACTTC. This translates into CASSQGNPPYEQYF. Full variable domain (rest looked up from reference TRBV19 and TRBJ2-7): DGGITQSPKYLFRKEGQNVTLSCEQNLNHDAMYWYRQDPGQGLRLIYYSQIVNDFQKGDIAEGYSVSREKKESFPLTVTSAQKNPTAFYLCASSQGNPPYEQYFGPGTRLTVT.

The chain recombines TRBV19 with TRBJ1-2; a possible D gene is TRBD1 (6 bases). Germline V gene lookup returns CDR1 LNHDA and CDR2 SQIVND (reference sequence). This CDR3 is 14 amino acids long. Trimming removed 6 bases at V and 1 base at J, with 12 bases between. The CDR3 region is CASSVKQGNYGYTF. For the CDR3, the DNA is TGTGCCAGTAGCGTGAAACAGGGTAACTATGGCTACACCTTC.

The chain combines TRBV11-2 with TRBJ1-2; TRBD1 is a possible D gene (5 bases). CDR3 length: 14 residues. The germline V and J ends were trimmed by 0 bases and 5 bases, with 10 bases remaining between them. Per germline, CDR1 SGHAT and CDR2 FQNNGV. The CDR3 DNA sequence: TGTGCCAGCAGCTTAGACAGGGTCGGTTATGGCTACACCTTC. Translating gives CASSLDRVGYGYTF.

The CDR3 DNA reads as TGTGCCAGCAGCTTCAGGGGGCGGCGTACCGGGGAGCTGTTTTTT. The encoded protein is CASSFRGRRTGELFF. The rearrangement uses TRBV7-2 and TRBJ2-2; 8 bases map to TRBD1. This CDR3 is 15 amino acids long. V gave up 3 bases and J gave up 5 bases; unmatched junction bases: 5. Germline CDR1 is SGHTA and CDR2 is FQGNSA.

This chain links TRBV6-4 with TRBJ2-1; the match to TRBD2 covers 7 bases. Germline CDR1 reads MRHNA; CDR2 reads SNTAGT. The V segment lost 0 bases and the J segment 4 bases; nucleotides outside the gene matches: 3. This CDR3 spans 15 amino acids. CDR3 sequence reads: CASSDSGLDYNEQFF. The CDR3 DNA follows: TGTGCCAGCAGTGACTCCGGACTAGATTACAATGAGCAGTTCTTC.

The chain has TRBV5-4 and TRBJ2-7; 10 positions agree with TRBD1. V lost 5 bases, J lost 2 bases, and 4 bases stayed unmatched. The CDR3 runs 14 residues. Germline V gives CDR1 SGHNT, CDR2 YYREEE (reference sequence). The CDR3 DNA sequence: TGTGCCAGCAGAACCGGGACAGGGGCCTACGAGCAGTACTTC. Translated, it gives CASRTGTGAYEQYF.

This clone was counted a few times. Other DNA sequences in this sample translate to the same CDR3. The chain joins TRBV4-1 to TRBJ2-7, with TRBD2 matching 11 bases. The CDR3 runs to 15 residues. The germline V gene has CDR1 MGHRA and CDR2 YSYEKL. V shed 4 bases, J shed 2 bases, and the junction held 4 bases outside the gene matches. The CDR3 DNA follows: TGCGCCAGCAGCCCCACTAGCGGGAGCACCTACGAGCAGTACTTC. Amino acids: CASSPTSGSTYEQYF.

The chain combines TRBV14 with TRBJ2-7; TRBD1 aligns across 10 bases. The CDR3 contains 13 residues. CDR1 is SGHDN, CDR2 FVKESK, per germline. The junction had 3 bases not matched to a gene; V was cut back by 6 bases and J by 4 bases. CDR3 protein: CASSWDRGYEQYF. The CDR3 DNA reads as TGTGCCAGCAGTTGGGACAGGGGTTACGAGCAGTACTTC.

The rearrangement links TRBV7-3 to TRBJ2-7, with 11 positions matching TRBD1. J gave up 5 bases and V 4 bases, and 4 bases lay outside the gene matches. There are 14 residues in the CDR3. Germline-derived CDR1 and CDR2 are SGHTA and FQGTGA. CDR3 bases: TGTGCCAGCAGCTGGGACAGGGGGACCCACGAGCAGTACTTC. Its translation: CASSWDRGTHEQYF.

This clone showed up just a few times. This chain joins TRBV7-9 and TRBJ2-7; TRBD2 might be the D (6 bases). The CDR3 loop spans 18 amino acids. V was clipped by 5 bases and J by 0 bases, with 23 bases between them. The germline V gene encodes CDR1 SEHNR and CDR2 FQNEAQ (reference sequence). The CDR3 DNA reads TGTGCCAGCAGCCACACACACGAGCTAGCGACGAGCTCCTACGAGCAGTACTTC. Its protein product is CASSHTHELATSSYEQYF.

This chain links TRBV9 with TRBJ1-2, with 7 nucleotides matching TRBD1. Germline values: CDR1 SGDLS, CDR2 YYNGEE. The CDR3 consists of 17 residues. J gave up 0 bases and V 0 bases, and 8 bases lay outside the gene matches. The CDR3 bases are TGTGCCAGCAGCGTAGGGACCGGGACAGCCGCTAACTATGGCTACACCTTC. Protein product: CASSVGTGTAANYGYTF. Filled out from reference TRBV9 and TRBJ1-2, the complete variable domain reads DSGVTQTPKHLITATGQRVTLRCSPRSGDLSVYWYQQSLDQGLQFLIQYYNGEERAKGNILERFSAQQFPDLHSELNLSSLELGDSALYFCASSVGTGTAANYGYTFGSGTRLTVV.

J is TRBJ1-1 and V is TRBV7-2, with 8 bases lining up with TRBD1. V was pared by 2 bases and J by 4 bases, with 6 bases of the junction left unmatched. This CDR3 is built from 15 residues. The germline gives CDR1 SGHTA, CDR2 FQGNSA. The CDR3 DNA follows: TGTGCCAGCAGCTTATACCCCACAGGGGGCACTGAAGCTTTCTTT. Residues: CASSLYPTGGTEAFF.

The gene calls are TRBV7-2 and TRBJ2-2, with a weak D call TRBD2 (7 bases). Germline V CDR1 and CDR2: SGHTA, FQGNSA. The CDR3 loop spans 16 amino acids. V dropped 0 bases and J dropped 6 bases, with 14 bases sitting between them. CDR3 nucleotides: TGTGCCAGCAGCTTAGCTGGGGGGGCAACGGCCGGGGAGCTGTTTTTT. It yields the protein CASSLAGGATAGELFF.

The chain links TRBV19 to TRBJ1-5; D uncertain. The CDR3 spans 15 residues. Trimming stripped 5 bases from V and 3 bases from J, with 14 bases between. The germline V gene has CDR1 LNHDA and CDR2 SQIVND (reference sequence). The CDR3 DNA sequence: TGTGCCAGTAGTGAAGTCACGCTAACCAATCAGCCCCAGCATTTT. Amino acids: CASSEVTLTNQPQHF.

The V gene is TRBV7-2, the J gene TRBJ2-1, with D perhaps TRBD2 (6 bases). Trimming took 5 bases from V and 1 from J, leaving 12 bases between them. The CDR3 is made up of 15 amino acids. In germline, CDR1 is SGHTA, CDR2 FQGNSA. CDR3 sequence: CASSPSELSYNEQFF. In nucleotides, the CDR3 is TGTGCCAGCAGCCCTAGCGAATTATCCTACAATGAGCAGTTCTTC. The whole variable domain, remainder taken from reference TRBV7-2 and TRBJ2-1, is GAGVSQSPSNKVTEKGKDVELRCDPISGHTALYWYRQSLGQGLEFLIYFQGNSAPDKSGLPSDRFSAERTGGSVSTLTIQRTQQEDSAVYLCASSPSELSYNEQFFGPGTRLTVL.

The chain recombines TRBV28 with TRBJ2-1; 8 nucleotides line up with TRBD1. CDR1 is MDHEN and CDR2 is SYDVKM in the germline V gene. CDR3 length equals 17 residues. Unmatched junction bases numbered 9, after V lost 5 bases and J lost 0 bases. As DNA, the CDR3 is TGTGCCAGCAGTGCCGGTCGACAGGGGAGCTCCTACAATGAGCAGTTCTTC. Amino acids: CASSAGRQGSSYNEQFF. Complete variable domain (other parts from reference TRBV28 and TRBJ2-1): DVKVTQSSRYLVKRTGEKVFLECVQDMDHENMFWYRQDPGLGLRLIYFSYDVKMKEKGDIPEGYSVSREKKERFSLILESASTNQTSMYLCASSAGRQGSSYNEQFFGPGTRLTVL.

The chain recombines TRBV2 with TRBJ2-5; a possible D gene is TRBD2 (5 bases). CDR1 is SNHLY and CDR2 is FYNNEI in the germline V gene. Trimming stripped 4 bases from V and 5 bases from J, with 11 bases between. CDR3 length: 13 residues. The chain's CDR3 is CASSVVARETQYF. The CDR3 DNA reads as TGTGCCAGCAGTGTAGTAGCGAGGGAGACCCAGTACTTC.

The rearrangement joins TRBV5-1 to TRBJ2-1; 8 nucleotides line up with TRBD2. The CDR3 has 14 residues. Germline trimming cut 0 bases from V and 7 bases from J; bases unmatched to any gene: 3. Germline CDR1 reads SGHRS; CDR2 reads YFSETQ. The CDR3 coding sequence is TGCGCCAGCAGCTTGGTAGCGGGATCAAATGAGCAGTTCTTC. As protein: CASSLVAGSNEQFF. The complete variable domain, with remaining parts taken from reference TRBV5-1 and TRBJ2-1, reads KAGVTQTPRYLIKTRGQQVTLSCSPISGHRSVSWYQQTPGQGLQFLFEYFSETQRNKGNFPGRFSGRQFSNSRSEMNVSTLELGDSALYLCASSLVAGSNEQFFGPGTRLTVL.

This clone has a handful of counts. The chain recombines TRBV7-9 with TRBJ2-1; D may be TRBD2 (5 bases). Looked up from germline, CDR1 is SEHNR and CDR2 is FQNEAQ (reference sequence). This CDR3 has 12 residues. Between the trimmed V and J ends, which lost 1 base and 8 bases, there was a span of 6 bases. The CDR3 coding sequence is TGTGCCAGCAGCTTAGTCGGGGATGAGCAGTTCTTC. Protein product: CASSLVGDEQFF.